These 32 T cell receptor beta chains came from one sample sequenced in a study of T cell repertoires in cytomegalovirus infection. Which antigens these TCRs recognize remains unknown. TCRdb re-derived calls from the reads in MiXCR, one entry per CDR3 protein. Counted here are about 69,000 distinct CDR3 sequences, about 30% occurring once; the ten biggest clones make up 45% to 65%. The sample consisted of CD8+ T cells from cultured PBMCs, taken from culture after CMV antigen stimulation. All receptors derive from a human donor in good health (CMV status not recorded). Some clones in this sample may be carry-over from other donors' samples.

This clonotype was counted only a few times. This rearrangement joins TRBV29-1 to TRBJ2-7; a weak D match, TRBD1 (6 bases). V dropped 6 bases and J dropped 2 bases, with 11 bases sitting between them. The CDR3 is 12 amino acids. CDR1 is SQVTM, CDR2 ANQGSEA, per germline. Here the CDR3 reads CSVADSTYEQYF. DNA for the CDR3: TGCAGCGTAGCGGACAGCACCTACGAGCAGTACTTC.

This clonotype was seen a handful of times. The rearrangement uses TRBV4-3 and TRBJ2-1; 8 bases are a match to TRBD2. Losses at the gene ends were 0 bases for V and 1 base for J; bases not matched to a gene: 17. Germline values: CDR1 LGHNA, CDR2 YSLEER. The CDR3 is 21 amino acids. The CDR3 region is CASSQEGGKTAGGKSYNEQFF. In nucleotides, the CDR3 is TGCGCCAGCAGCCAAGAAGGGGGGAAGACGGCGGGAGGCAAATCCTACAATGAGCAGTTCTTC.

The sample holds a few counts of this clonotype. This CDR3 is CSAITGTYEQYF. For the CDR3, the DNA is TGCAGTGCGATAACAGGGACCTACGAGCAGTACTTC. V and J are TRBV20-1 and TRBJ2-7, with D tentatively TRBD1 (6 bases). CDR3 length: 12 amino acids. The V gene's germline CDR1 is DFQATT and CDR2 SNEGSKA (reference sequence). Trimming removed 6 bases from V and 2 bases from J, with 11 bases in between.

This clonotype turned up a few times. This sequence joins TRBV5-4 and TRBJ2-2; D call uncertain. Germline CDR1 SGHNT, CDR2 YYREEE (reference sequence). The CDR3 sequence is 14 residues long. Trimming took 1 base from V and 2 from J, leaving 6 bases between them. CDR3 in DNA: TGTGCCAGCAGCTTGCAGGTCAACACCGGGGAGCTGTTTTTT. Its translation is CASSLQVNTGELFF.

This clonotype appeared a few times. This chain links TRBV7-9 with TRBJ2-4, with 8 nucleotides matching TRBD2. This CDR3 has 14 amino acids. J gave up 9 bases and V 10 bases, and 14 bases lay outside the gene matches. Germline assignment: CDR1 SEHNR and CDR2 FQNEAQ (reference sequence). The CDR3 nucleotides read TGTGCCACCTTGTCAGCGGGAGTACGTAGCATTCAGTACTTC. Its translation is CATLSAGVRSIQYF.

This clonotype appeared many times. The chain is built from TRBV28 and TRBJ2-3; 7 bases are shared with TRBD2. V lost 5 bases and J lost 2; bases outside the gene matches: 16. Germline values: CDR1 MDHEN, CDR2 SYDVKM. This CDR3 is 18 amino acids long. In DNA, the CDR3 is TGTGCCAGCAGTCTAATTCGTTGGCTAGCGGAGTCCACAGATACGCAGTATTTT. Residues: CASSLIRWLAESTDTQYF.

V gene TRBV10-3 combines with J gene TRBJ2-7; D unresolved. CDR1 and CDR2 from the germline V gene are ENHRY and SYGVKD. This CDR3 is built from 13 residues. Trimming took 0 bases from V and 2 from J, leaving 5 bases between them. The CDR3 DNA follows: TGTGCCATCAGTGAGTCAGGTGCCTACGAGCAGTACTTC. It yields the protein CAISESGAYEQYF.

This clonotype appeared once. The chain joins TRBV4-3 to TRBJ2-1; 12 bases map to TRBD2. CDR3 length equals 18 residues. Trimming at V came to 0 bases and at J to 7 bases, leaving 10 bases not matched to a gene. Germline assignment: CDR1 LGHNA and CDR2 YSLEER. CDR3 region: CASSQDERTSGGRNEQFF. CDR3 nucleotide sequence: TGCGCCAGCAGCCAAGACGAGCGAACTAGCGGGGGGCGTAATGAGCAGTTCTTC.

J is TRBJ2-2 and V is TRBV7-2; no clear D gene. This CDR3 is 12 amino acids long. Looked up from germline, CDR1 is SGHTA and CDR2 is FQGNSA. V was pared by 2 bases and J by 6 bases, with 4 bases between. DNA for the CDR3: TGTGCCAGCAGCTTAATGGCCGGGGAGCTGTTTTTT. Translation gives CASSLMAGELFF.

The chain recombines TRBV30 with TRBJ1-5; D unresolved. Germline CDR1 GTSNPN, CDR2 SVGIG (reference sequence). The CDR3 extends over 14 amino acids. Trimming shortened V by 2 bases and J by 2 bases, and 10 bases separated the two germline ends. The CDR3 region is CAWSIGSGNQPQHF. The CDR3 coding sequence is TGTGCCTGGAGTATCGGGTCGGGCAATCAGCCCCAGCATTTT.

In its sample, this clonotype was seen a few times. The junction does not match germline at one end; this may be a read error. The V call is TRBV27, the J call TRBJ2-2; perhaps TRBD1 as D (5 bases). The CDR3 has 14 amino acids. Germline CDR1 MNHEY, CDR2 SMNVEV (reference sequence). DNA for the CDR3: TGTGCCAGCGCTGGGGCAGGGAACGCCGGGGAGCTGTTTTTT. Amino acids: CASAGAGNAGELFF.

CDR3 region: CASGSGTGGFEEQFF. DNA of the CDR3: TGTGCCAGCGGCTCCGGGACAGGGGGCTTCGAGGAGCAGTTCTTC. The rearrangement joins TRBV9 to TRBJ2-1, with 12 positions matching TRBD1. Trimming at V came to 7 bases and at J to 10 bases, leaving 12 bases not matched to a gene. The germline gives CDR1 SGDLS, CDR2 YYNGEE. The CDR3 is 15 amino acids.

This clonotype was observed at least ten times. The chain links TRBV29-1 to TRBJ2-2; maybe TRBD2 (5 bases). CDR1 and CDR2 (germline): SQVTM, ANQGSEA. CDR3 size: 16 residues. V gave up 5 bases and J gave up 1 base, with 17 bases separating them. Here the CDR3 DNA reads TGCAGCGTTAGCTTATTCCCAGCGGAGAACACCGGGGAGCTGTTTTTT. This gives the protein CSVSLFPAENTGELFF.

This clonotype was seen only a few times. The rearrangement joins TRBV4-3 to TRBJ2-1; D may be TRBD2 (6 bases). This CDR3 spans 15 amino acids. CDR1 and CDR2 from the germline V gene are LGHNA and YSLEER. V lost 1 base and J lost 3, with 10 bases in between. CDR3 sequence reads: CASSQAGAGYNEQFF. The DNA for the CDR3 is TGCGCCAGCAGCCAAGCGGGAGCGGGCTACAATGAGCAGTTCTTC.

This clonotype occurred a few times. The gene calls are TRBV6-5 and TRBJ1-1; 8 nucleotides line up with TRBD1. The V segment lost 5 bases and the J segment 6 bases; nucleotides outside the gene matches: 5. The CDR3 runs to 13 residues. Germline V gene data show CDR1 as MNHEY and CDR2 as SVGAGI. The CDR3 nucleotides are TGTGCCAGCAGTCCCGGACAGGGCGCTGAAGCTTTCTTT. It specifies CASSPGQGAEAFF.

The sample holds a few counts of this clonotype. The chain combines TRBV12-3 or TRBV12-4 with TRBJ2-1; 13 positions agree with TRBD2. The CDR3 has 15 amino acids. J was trimmed by 4 bases and V by 6 bases; bases with no gene match: 3. CDR3 coding DNA: TGTGCCAGCAGCACGACTAGCGGGGGGTACAATGAGCAGTTCTTC. Translated, it gives CASSTTSGGYNEQFF.

This clonotype was picked up many times. The chain uses TRBV12-3 or TRBV12-4 and TRBJ1-2; 10 bases align to TRBD1. The CDR3 spans 14 residues. Unmatched junction bases numbered 2, after V lost 5 bases and J lost 2 bases. CDR3 coding DNA: TGTGCCAGCAGTCGGGGACAGGGGAACTATGGCTACACCTTC. This codes for CASSRGQGNYGYTF.

The chain joins TRBV9 to TRBJ2-3; TRBD2 aligns across 12 bases. With V trimmed by 2 bases and J by 7 bases, 5 bases remained unmatched. The germline V gene has CDR1 SGDLS and CDR2 YYNGEE. The CDR3 loop spans 15 amino acids. The CDR3 reads CASSVTSGSAHTQYF. The CDR3 DNA reads TGTGCCAGCAGCGTGACTAGCGGGAGTGCACATACGCAGTATTTT. The complete variable domain, with remaining parts taken from reference TRBV9 and TRBJ2-3, reads DSGVTQTPKHLITATGQRVTLRCSPRSGDLSVYWYQQSLDQGLQFLIQYYNGEERAKGNILERFSAQQFPDLHSELNLSSLELGDSALYFCASSVTSGSAHTQYFGPGTRLTVL.

This clonotype turned up a few times. The rearrangement uses TRBV12-3 or TRBV12-4 and TRBJ1-2; D ambiguous. This CDR3 is 13 amino acids long. V shed 5 bases and J shed 3 bases, with 10 bases lying between them. CDR3: CASSTGLYYGYTF. CDR3 bases: TGTGCCAGCAGTACCGGACTCTACTATGGCTACACCTTC.

This clonotype was seen at least ten times. The chain has TRBV7-8 and TRBJ2-5, with 10 nucleotides matching TRBD1. Per the germline V gene, CDR1 is SGHVS and CDR2 is FQNEAQ. This CDR3 comprises 14 residues. V shed 5 bases, J shed 3 bases, and the junction held 3 bases outside the gene matches. CDR3 nucleotide sequence: TGTGCCAGCAGCCCCGGGACAGGGGAAGAGACCCAGTACTTC. Translated: CASSPGTGEETQYF.

Here the CDR3 reads CASSVDEVPNTEAFF. For the CDR3, the DNA is TGTGCCAGCAGCGTAGACGAGGTCCCGAACACTGAAGCTTTCTTT. This sequence joins TRBV9 and TRBJ1-1; D gene uncertain. V gave up 0 bases and J gave up 1 base, with 10 bases separating them. Germline CDR1 and CDR2: SGDLS and YYNGEE. The CDR3 runs to 15 residues.

The chain couples TRBV9 to TRBJ1-1; D is unresolved. V lost 0 bases, J lost 4 bases, and 10 bases lay in between. There are 14 residues in the CDR3. Germline values: CDR1 SGDLS, CDR2 YYNGEE. The CDR3 reads CASSVAGSSTEAFF. The CDR3, as DNA: TGTGCCAGCAGCGTAGCGGGGTCGTCCACTGAAGCTTTCTTT.

The chain is built from TRBV7-9 and TRBJ2-2, with D possibly being TRBD1 (5 bases). The germline gives CDR1 SEHNR, CDR2 FQNEAQ (reference sequence). The CDR3 has 15 residues. The V end lost 0 bases, the J end lost 4 bases, and 9 bases lay between the germline ends. The CDR3 region has the DNA TGTGCCAGCAGCTTAGCCGACAGTGTCACCGGGGAGCTGTTTTTT. Amino acid sequence: CASSLADSVTGELFF.

J is TRBJ2-3 and V is TRBV28; 7 nucleotides align to TRBD1. The V and J ends lost 4 bases and 0 bases, in that order; junction bases with no gene match: 7. The germline V gene encodes CDR1 MDHEN and CDR2 SYDVKM. This CDR3 contains 16 residues. In DNA, the CDR3 is TGTGCCAGCAGTTCTCGGACAGGCTTAAGCACAGATACGCAGTATTTT. Its protein is CASSSRTGLSTDTQYF.

The J gene is TRBJ1-2, the V gene TRBV28; D unresolved. CDR3 length: 15 residues. The V gene lost 4 bases and the J gene lost 4 bases, with 16 bases spanning the gap. CDR1 is MDHEN and CDR2 is SYDVKM in the germline V gene. CDR3 loop: CASSSPGGSRYGYTF. In nucleotides, the CDR3 is TGTGCCAGCAGTTCCCCCGGTGGCAGCCGCTATGGCTACACCTTC.

The rearrangement uses TRBV5-6 and TRBJ2-3; no clear D. Trimming cost V 2 bases and J 4 bases, with 14 bases left between them. Germline CDR1 is SGHDT and CDR2 is YYEEEE. The CDR3 totals 15 residues. CDR3 sequence: CASSFRAPGSDTQYF. In DNA form, the CDR3 reads TGTGCCAGCAGCTTCCGGGCCCCTGGCTCAGATACGCAGTATTTT.

This clonotype was counted many times. The chain uses TRBV7-8 and TRBJ2-7; 11 bases are shared with TRBD1. With 5 bases clipped from V and 5 bases from J, the junction kept 2 bases outside the gene matches. CDR1 and CDR2 from the germline V gene are SGHVS and FQNEAQ. The CDR3 has 13 amino acids. In DNA, the CDR3 is TGTGCCAGCAGCCGGACAGGGGGCAACGAGCAGTACTTC. This sequence encodes CASSRTGGNEQYF.

This clonotype was picked up a small number of times. This sequence joins TRBV11-2 and TRBJ2-3; D remains ambiguous. V was clipped by 4 bases and J by 4 bases, with 9 bases between them. Germline V gives CDR1 SGHAT, CDR2 FQNNGV. The CDR3 loop spans 13 amino acids. The CDR3 here is CASSSASADTQYF. The CDR3 DNA reads as TGTGCCAGCAGCTCCGCTTCGGCAGATACGCAGTATTTT.

In its sample, this clonotype was seen a few times. This rearrangement joins TRBV7-6 to TRBJ2-7, with 10 bases aligning to TRBD2. This CDR3 region has 15 residues. The germline CDR1 and CDR2 sequences are SGHVS and FNYEAQ. Germline trimming cut 5 bases from V and 1 base from J; bases unmatched to any gene: 5. CDR3 nucleotides: TGTGCCAGCAGCGCGAGCGGGAGGGGTTCCTACGAGCAGTACTTC. Encoded protein: CASSASGRGSYEQYF.

V is TRBV11-2 and J is TRBJ2-7; D gene unclear. V lost 4 bases and J 2 bases, leaving 18 bases between the germline ends. Germline CDR1 SGHAT, CDR2 FQNNGV. This CDR3 has 16 amino acids. The CDR3 region has the DNA TGTGCCAGCAGCTACGACCCTCGACGGAGACCCTACGAGCAGTACTTC. Translation gives CASSYDPRRRPYEQYF. Together with reference TRBV11-2 and TRBJ2-7, the CDR3 gives the full variable domain: EAGVAQSPRYKIIEKRQSVAFWCNPISGHATLYWYQQILGQGPKLLIQFQNNGVVDDSQLPKDRFSAERLKGVDSTLKIQPAKLEDSAVYLCASSYDPRRRPYEQYFGPGTRLTVT.

V gene TRBV12-3 or TRBV12-4 combines with J gene TRBJ2-3; the D gene is possibly TRBD2 (5 bases). V lost 5 bases to trimming and J lost 5 bases, with 14 bases between them. CDR3 length equals 14 residues. This chain's CDR3 is CASSLSPDLDTQYF. As DNA, the CDR3 is TGTGCCAGCAGTCTTTCCCCGGACTTAGATACGCAGTATTTT.

V and J are TRBV11-2 and TRBJ2-3; a possible D gene is TRBD1 (5 bases). V gave up 3 bases and J gave up 5 bases, with 12 bases separating them. Germline V lookup: CDR1 SGHAT, CDR2 FQNNGV. This CDR3 is built from 14 residues. CDR3 region: CASSFDHRKDTQYF. The CDR3 DNA sequence: TGTGCCAGCAGCTTTGATCACAGGAAAGATACGCAGTATTTT.